This section outlines one TCR beta chain sequence together with its context. Its recognized antigen is unknown. No base qualities exist here, and no much larger clone lies one base off it. Receptor amplification or capture employed PCR. TCRdb shows the sequencer as Illumina HiSeq 4000. The TCR beta-chain CDR3 region of each patient was profiled by high-throughput sequencing. Concerning the study's data processing: A classifier to discriminate distant-metastatic papillary thyroid cancer patients was built from CDR3 differences across clinicopathological groups. The Shannon index was used to assess repertoire diversity, and the Morisita-Horn index was used to assess tumor-blood repertoire similarity. The public reads were quality trimmed at Q25 with fastp and then assembled into clones with MiXCR by TCRdb, keeping productive beta chains. The V and J calls here are based on TCRdb, not the publication. The sample table shows some 20,000 clones, and about 20% are seen once. The ten largest account for about 17% of the sample.

The germline V gene (reference sequence) supplies CDR1 MNHEY and CDR2 SMNVEV. The junction shows trimming of 7 bases on V and 0 bases on J, plus 13 bases between the germline ends. The CDR3 starts with the cysteine, ends with the phenylalanine, and has 14 residues. Only CDR3 DNA is held: 42 bases, read in frame from base 1. The data were obtained in a study of metastatic and nonmetastatic thyroid tumors (dated by TCRdb to 2018 to 2021). Concerning the study at large: Repertoires were compared across peripheral blood and tumor or nodule tissue samples from malignant and benign thyroid patients.

None of the patients had been given any treatment before thyroid surgery. Patient clinical samples collected from about 2012 to 2018 were retrospectively analysed using T-cell receptor beta sequencing. The full study reports these points: In both blood and tumor samples, malignant tumors were reported to have significantly higher TCR beta diversity than benign nodules.

Sequenced material: tumor tissue. The rearranged chain carries TRBV27 and TRBJ2-7, with the D gene too uncertain to name. This TCR was recovered from a female donor with papillary thyroid cancer or a benign thyroid nodule (not recorded which). Some clones in this sample may be carry-over from other donors' samples. In nucleotide form, the sequence is TGTGCCAGCAAGAAGTCTAGAGACTCCTACGAGCAGTACTTC. It encodes CASKKSRDSYEQYF.